These 2 T cell receptor beta chains share one sample of origin, sequenced in a study of Ad26.COV2.S vaccination and SARS-CoV-2 variants. Profiled with immunoSEQ multiplex PCR; TCRdb holds only in-frame clones, not every one. The sample holds around 400,000 clones; 83% are singletons and the top ten take about 7.1%. Documented treatment: about 20 received Ad26.COV2.S at low or high dose, single or two shots; roughly 5 received placebo; per-sample allocation not given. Samples were taken on day 63 after the first vaccine or placebo injection. This material consisted of peripheral blood, taken in a trial of Ad26.COV2.S vaccine versus placebo. These TCRs come from a person aged 18 to 59 who received the Ad26.COV2.S COVID-19 vaccine or a placebo.

The chain employs TRBV2 and TRBJ1-2; D is perhaps TRBD1 (5 bases). Germline-derived CDR1 and CDR2 are SNHLY and FYNNEI. Trimming took 5 bases from V and 6 from J, leaving 19 bases between them. The CDR3 covers 15 residues. The CDR3 DNA sequence: TGTGCCAGCAGTACCCTACAAGGCAGGGTGGATGGCTACACCTTC. Residues: CASSTLQGRVDGYTF.

The chain is built from TRBV7-2 and TRBJ2-1; D is possibly TRBD2 (6 bases). Looked up from germline, CDR1 is SGHTA and CDR2 is FQGNSA. Between the trimmed V and J ends, which lost 5 bases and 3 bases, there was a span of 17 bases. This CDR3 spans 16 amino acids. In DNA form, the CDR3 reads TGTGCCAGCAGCCCCGAAGGGGACTCTTACTACAATGAGCAGTTCTTC. Protein: CASSPEGDSYYNEQFF. Full variable domain (remainder filled in from reference TRBV7-2 and TRBJ2-1): GAGVSQSPSNKVTEKGKDVELRCDPISGHTALYWYRQSLGQGLEFLIYFQGNSAPDKSGLPSDRFSAERTGGSVSTLTIQRTQQEDSAVYLCASSPEGDSYYNEQFFGPGTRLTVL.